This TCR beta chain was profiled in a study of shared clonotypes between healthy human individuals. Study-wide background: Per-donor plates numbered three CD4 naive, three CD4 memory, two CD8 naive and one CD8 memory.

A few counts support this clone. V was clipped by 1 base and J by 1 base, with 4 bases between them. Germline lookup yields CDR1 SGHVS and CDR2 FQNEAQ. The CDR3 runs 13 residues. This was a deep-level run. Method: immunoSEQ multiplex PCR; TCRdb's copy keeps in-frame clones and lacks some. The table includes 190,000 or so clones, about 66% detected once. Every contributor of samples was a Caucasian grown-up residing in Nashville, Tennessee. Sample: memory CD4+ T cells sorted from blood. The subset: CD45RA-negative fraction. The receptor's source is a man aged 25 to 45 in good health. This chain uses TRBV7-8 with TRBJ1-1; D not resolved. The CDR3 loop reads CASSLVGNTEAFF. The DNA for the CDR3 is TGTGCCAGCAGCTTAGTAGGGAACACTGAAGCTTTCTTT.